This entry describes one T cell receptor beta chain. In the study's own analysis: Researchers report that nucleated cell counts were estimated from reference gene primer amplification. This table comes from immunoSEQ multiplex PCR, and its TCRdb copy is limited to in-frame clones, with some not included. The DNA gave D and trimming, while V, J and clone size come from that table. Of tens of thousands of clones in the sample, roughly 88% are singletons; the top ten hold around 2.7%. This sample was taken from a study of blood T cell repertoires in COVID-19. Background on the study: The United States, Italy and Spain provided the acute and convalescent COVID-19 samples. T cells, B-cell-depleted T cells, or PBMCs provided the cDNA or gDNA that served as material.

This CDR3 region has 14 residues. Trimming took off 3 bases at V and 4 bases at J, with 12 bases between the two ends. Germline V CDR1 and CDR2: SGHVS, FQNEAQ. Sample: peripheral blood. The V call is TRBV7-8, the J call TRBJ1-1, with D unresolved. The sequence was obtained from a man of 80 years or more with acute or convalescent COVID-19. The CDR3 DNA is TGTGCCAGCAGCTTTAGAGGGAGGGCCACTGAAGCTTTCTTT. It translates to CASSFRGRATEAFF.